The entry below gives a single T cell receptor beta chain sequence along with its context. Its antigen remains unidentified. The data were taken from a study of shared clonotypes between healthy human individuals. Study-level findings and limits: Donor clonotype sharing was expected to depend on sequencing depth.

Several immunoSEQ plates received, in even portions, the genomic DNA of each subset. What was sequenced on ten immunoSEQ deep assay plates was unsorted PBMC DNA. As processed by the authors: ImmunoSEQ output lacked quality scores and full-length reads, limiting matched filtering. Assay used: immunoSEQ multiplex PCR; TCRdb lists only in-frame clones, some missing. Clone size and the V and J calls come from that table; the DNA yielded D and trimming. The data show about 470,000 clones, more than 75% seen once. V lost 0 bases to trimming and J lost 1 base, with 5 bases between them. CDR3 length: 14 amino acids. The V gene's germline CDR1 is LGHNA and CDR2 YNFKEQ.

The specimen was PBMCs. The chain couples TRBV4-2 to TRBJ2-3, with D unresolved. The sequence was collected from a middle-aged woman in good health. Some clones in this sample may be carry-over from other donors' samples. CDR3 DNA sequence: TGTGCCAGCAGCCAAGAAACGGGCACAGATACGCAGTATTTT. Its protein is CASSQETGTDTQYF.